Below, 9 T cell receptor beta chains from the same sample are listed, as sequenced in a study of PD-L1 blockade in urothelial cancer. As to time point: peripheral blood 6 weeks after treatment start. Produced via immunoSEQ multiplex PCR; TCRdb's table is partial and in-frame only. The table includes about 43,000 clones, around four fifths detected once. The sequencing used PBMCs, collected around atezolizumab (anti-PD-L1) treatment. The receptors come from a man in his fifties or sixties with urothelial cancer.

The rearrangement uses TRBV28 and TRBJ1-4; D possibly corresponds to TRBD1 (6 bases). The V gene's germline CDR1 is MDHEN and CDR2 SYDVKM. The CDR3 has 19 amino acids. Trimming pared 4 bases from V and 1 base from J, leaving 22 bases between. In DNA, the CDR3 is TGTGCCAGCAGTTCCGACCAGACAACAGGGAGTGGAACTAATGAAAAACTGTTTTTT. Translating gives CASSSDQTTGSGTNEKLFF.

The V gene is TRBV21-1, the J gene TRBJ2-3; TRBD2 is taken as the D call from the table, unchecked against the DNA. TRBV21-1 is shown as a pseudogene. This CDR3 contains 19 residues. The CDR3 protein is CASTPNPRLAGNFTDTQYF. In DNA, the CDR3 is TGTGCCAGCACCCCAAATCCCCGTCTAGCGGGGAATTTCACAGATACGCAGTATTTT.

This sequence joins TRBV9 and TRBJ2-2; D unresolved. The CDR3 runs 15 residues. The V gene lost 3 bases and the J gene lost 4 bases, with 13 bases spanning the gap. Germline CDR1 and CDR2: SGDLS and YYNGEE. The CDR3 DNA is TGTGCCAGCAGCGCTAAACGACATTTCACCGGGGAGCTGTTTTTT. Residues: CASSAKRHFTGELFF.

A word on this clone: Other DNA sequences in the sample encode the same CDR3. This sequence joins TRBV5-1 and TRBJ2-2; D is perhaps TRBD1 (6 bases). The V and J ends lost 1 base and 5 bases respectively, with 6 bases between them. Germline V gives CDR1 SGHRS, CDR2 YFSETQ. The CDR3 is made up of 13 amino acids. CDR3 in amino acids: CASSLQGTGELFF. CDR3 sequence (DNA): TGCGCCAGCAGCTTGCAGGGGACCGGGGAGCTGTTTTTT.

The V gene is TRBV11-2, the J gene TRBJ2-5; 8 bases are a match to TRBD1. CDR1 and CDR2 (germline): SGHAT, FQNNGV. Germline trimming cut 5 bases from V and 3 bases from J; bases unmatched to any gene: 5. CDR3 length: 14 amino acids. As DNA, the CDR3 is TGTGCCAGCAGCGAGGGACAGGTGGAAGAGACCCAGTACTTC. Its protein is CASSEGQVEETQYF. Full variable domain (rest looked up from reference TRBV11-2 and TRBJ2-5): EAGVAQSPRYKIIEKRQSVAFWCNPISGHATLYWYQQILGQGPKLLIQFQNNGVVDDSQLPKDRFSAERLKGVDSTLKIQPAKLEDSAVYLCASSEGQVEETQYFGPGTRLLVL.

The chain combines TRBV6-7 with TRBJ2-7; the D gene is possibly TRBD1 (6 bases). TRBV6-7 is assigned to the ORF class and has an uncertain function. The CDR3 runs to 15 residues. Trimming cost V 4 bases and J 12 bases, with 25 bases left between them. CDR3 sequence reads: CASSSPQWGRTCRYF. The CDR3 DNA follows: TGTGCCAGCAGTTCCCCCCAGTGGGGGCGGACTTGCCGGTACTTC.

The chain recombines TRBV19 with TRBJ2-4, with TRBD2 as a possible D gene (6 bases). CDR3 length: 15 amino acids. Germline CDR1 is LNHDA and CDR2 is SQIVND (reference sequence). Trimming removed 4 bases at V and 6 bases at J, with 16 bases between. CDR3 protein: CASSNRDSALNIQYF. The CDR3 DNA sequence: TGTGCCAGTAGTAATCGGGACTCCGCGCTAAACATTCAGTACTTC.

This chain links TRBV5-1 with TRBJ2-2; D is possibly TRBD1 (7 bases). The V gene lost 1 base and the J gene lost 4 bases, with 8 bases spanning the gap. The length of the CDR3 is 14 residues. Germline loops: CDR1 SGHRS, CDR2 YFSETQ. CDR3 in amino acids: CASSLQGGTGELFF. The CDR3, as DNA: TGCGCCAGCAGCTTGCAGGGGGGCACCGGGGAGCTGTTTTTT.

This chain joins TRBV19 and TRBJ1-4; D is unclear. CDR3 length: 14 residues. V was pared by 4 bases and J by 5 bases, with 11 bases between. Germline values: CDR1 LNHDA, CDR2 SQIVND (reference sequence). The DNA of the CDR3 is TGTGCCAGTAGTAGCGGGGATTGGAATGAAAAACTGTTTTTT. Translation gives CASSSGDWNEKLFF.